A selection of T cell receptor beta chains follows, all from one sample in a study of blood T cells in healthy people across ages. MiXCR, run by TCRdb on the 5' RACE reads, gives a single entry per CDR3 protein. The data hold about 830,000 distinct CDR3 sequences, with around 68% observed a single time. The sample consisted of blood. The source of these receptors is a man in his thirties or forties in good health. Both conserved end residues are part of each CDR3. A D gene is named only where the DNA matches it firmly. Clone size is shown for a subset of rows, as once, few, many or a class of expanded clone.

>-|TRBJ2-5|-|TRBV6-6
CASRYTGEGETQYF
TGTGCCAGCAGATATACAGGGGAGGGAGAGACCCAGTACTTC
>once|TRBJ2-7|TRBD1|TRBV6-5
CASSWSPQGEGAYEQYF
TGTGCCAGCAGTTGGTCGCCTCAGGGGGAAGGGGCCTACGAGCAGTACTTC
>once|TRBJ2-3|TRBD2|TRBV20-1
CSTVRAGSSTDTQYF
TGCAGTACGGTTCGAGCGGGGTCTAGCACAGATACGCAGTATTTT
>-|TRBJ2-7|TRBD2|TRBV6-1
CASSWSAGEQYF
TGTGCCAGCAGTTGGTCAGCGGGAGAGCAGTACTTC
>-|TRBJ1-1|-|TRBV5-1
CASSLVGTRTEAFF
TGCGCCAGCAGCTTGGTAGGGACGAGAACCGAAGCTTTCTTT
>once|TRBJ1-4|-|TRBV10-3
CAISGARGAGENEKLFF
TGTGCCATCAGTGGGGCTCGAGGGGCAGGTGAAAATGAAAAACTGTTTTTT
>few|TRBJ1-1|-|TRBV6-2/TRBV6-3
CASSYAAGRTEAFF
TGTGCCAGCAGTTACGCTGCAGGGAGGACTGAAGCTTTCTTT
>-|TRBJ2-1|-|TRBV6-2/TRBV6-3
CASSFRSGNNEQFF
TGTGCCAGCAGCTTCAGGTCGGGGAACAATGAGCAGTTCTTC
>once|TRBJ2-1|-|TRBV2
CASSGDGPYNEQFF
TGTGCCAGCAGTGGGGACGGGCCCTACAATGAGCAGTTCTTC
>-|TRBJ2-3|-|TRBV20-1
CSATARGSPQNTQYF
TGCAGTGCTACGGCCCGAGGGAGCCCACAGAATACGCAGTATTTT
>few|TRBJ1-2|-|TRBV4-3
CASSQGLDYGYTF
TGTGCCAGCAGCCAAGGGCTAGACTATGGCTACACCTTC
>-|TRBJ2-5|-|TRBV2
CASSEQGLTQETQYF
TGTGCCAGCAGTGAACAGGGATTAACGCAAGAGACCCAGTACTTC
>-|TRBJ1-5|TRBD1|TRBV20-1
CSAGQEGQPQHF
TGCAGTGCTGGACAGGAGGGTCAGCCCCAGCATTTT
>-|TRBJ2-5|-|TRBV7-2
CASSRGDSKGEQYF
TGTGCCAGCAGCCGGGGGGACTCAAAGGGGGAGCAGTACTTC
>-|TRBJ1-4|TRBD1|TRBV4-3
CASSQEARGGEKLFF
TGCGCCAGCAGCCAAGAAGCCAGGGGGGGTGAAAAACTGTTTTTT
>-|TRBJ2-7|-|TRBV29-1
CSVPGTGGTTYEQYF
TGCAGCGTCCCCGGGACTGGCGGGACGACCTACGAGCAGTACTTC
>-|TRBJ2-7|TRBD1|TRBV7-9
CASSSWTGKGDEQYF
TGTGCCAGCAGCTCCTGGACAGGGAAAGGCGACGAGCAGTACTTC
>-|TRBJ2-1|-|TRBV21-1
CASSKATSGGEDEQFF
TGTGCCAGCAGCAAAGCGACTAGCGGGGGGGAAGATGAGCAGTTCTTC
>-|TRBJ2-7|TRBD1|TRBV12-3/TRBV12-4
CASSFRGQGSYEQYF
TGTGCCAGCAGTTTCAGGGGACAGGGGTCCTACGAGCAGTACTTC